One and the same sample provided the 15 T cell receptor beta chains below, sequenced in a study of shared clonotypes between healthy human individuals (dated by TCRdb to about 2020). Library generation was performed with the immunoSEQ multiplex PCR assay. Here the immuneACCESS table is served through TCRdb, limited to in-frame sequences with V and J called. Missing clones are a known gap in these copies; in checked studies unresolved V genes cover under half, and the rest lacks a known reason. In all, the sample holds some 1,400,000 clones, and 96% of those were seen once. In total, the top ten clones hold approximately 1.1% of the sample. The material sequenced was naive CD4+ T cells sorted from blood. The cell subset or site label, read with the paper, signifies: CD45RA+ positively selected. These receptors originate from a man in his thirties or forties in good health.

The V and J genes are TRBV7-2 and TRBJ2-2, with 14 nucleotides matching TRBD2. The CDR3 totals 16 residues. Germline V gives CDR1 SGHTA, CDR2 FQGNSA. The junction had 4 bases not matched to a gene; V was cut back by 1 base and J by 9 bases. The DNA of the CDR3 is TGTGCCAGCAGCTTAGTTGGACTAGCGGGAGGCAGGGAGCTGTTTTTT. Protein: CASSLVGLAGGRELFF.

This clone was counted a single time. This chain links TRBV19 with TRBJ1-1; D remains unclear. Trimming shortened V by 9 bases and J by 3 bases, and 14 bases separated the two germline ends. This CDR3 has 13 amino acids. Germline V CDR1 and CDR2: LNHDA, SQIVND (reference sequence). As DNA, the CDR3 is TGTGCCAGCCGTCAATACACAGACACTGAAGCTTTCTTT. Translated: CASRQYTDTEAFF. The whole variable domain, remainder taken from reference TRBV19 and TRBJ1-1, is DGGITQSPKYLFRKEGQNVTLSCEQNLNHDAMYWYRQDPGQGLRLIYYSQIVNDFQKGDIAEGYSVSREKKESFPLTVTSAQKNPTAFYLCASRQYTDTEAFFGQGTRLTVV.

As to this clone: Other DNA sequences in this sample translate to the same CDR3. This rearrangement joins TRBV6-5 to TRBJ2-7; 7 bases line up with TRBD1. This CDR3 region has 13 residues. V lost 6 bases, J lost 1 base, and 3 bases stayed unmatched. Germline V lookup: CDR1 MNHEY, CDR2 SVGAGI. CDR3 region: CASRRQGSYEQYF. The CDR3 region has the DNA TGTGCCAGCAGACGACAGGGTTCCTACGAGCAGTACTTC.

This rearrangement joins TRBV28 to TRBJ1-3; D might be TRBD1 (5 bases). Germline loops: CDR1 MDHEN, CDR2 SYDVKM. The CDR3 runs to 19 residues. V was shortened by 5 bases and J by 0 bases, with 23 bases between the two germline ends. The CDR3 loop is CASSTLGVGVKSSGNTIYF. DNA of the CDR3: TGTGCCAGCAGTACCTTGGGGGTGGGTGTGAAGTCCTCTGGAAACACCATATATTTT.

The chain is built from TRBV7-8 and TRBJ2-1; 7 bases match TRBD2. The ends lost 4 bases at V and 0 bases at J; junction bases unmatched: 9. The germline V gene has CDR1 SGHVS and CDR2 FQNEAQ. The CDR3 covers 17 residues. This CDR3 reads CASSSHGGGSSYNEQFF. In DNA, the CDR3 is TGTGCCAGCAGCTCCCACGGAGGCGGGAGCTCCTACAATGAGCAGTTCTTC. Combining the CDR3 with reference TRBV7-8 and TRBJ2-1 gives the whole variable domain GAGVSQSPRYKVAKRGQDVALRCDPISGHVSLFWYQQALGQGPEFLTYFQNEAQLDKSGLPSDRFFAERPEGSVSTLKIQRTQQEDSAVYLCASSSHGGGSSYNEQFFGPGTRLTVL.

The chain couples TRBV29-1 to TRBJ2-7; 7 bases are a match to TRBD2. The trim removed 6 bases at V and 2 bases at J, leaving 7 bases unmatched. Germline V gene lookup returns CDR1 SQVTM and CDR2 ANQGSEA. CDR3 length: 13 amino acids. The CDR3 here is CSVAGRLAYEQYF. The CDR3 DNA reads TGCAGCGTAGCGGGACGGCTGGCCTACGAGCAGTACTTC.

The genes are TRBV5-1 and TRBJ2-1; TRBD2 matches at 13 bases. This CDR3 comprises 16 residues. Germline V gives CDR1 SGHRS, CDR2 YFSETQ. The V and J ends lost 1 base and 5 bases, in that order; junction bases with no gene match: 3. CDR3 amino acids: CASSLRLAGGDNEQFF. The CDR3 DNA reads as TGCGCCAGCAGCTTGCGACTAGCGGGAGGTGACAATGAGCAGTTCTTC.

The rearrangement links TRBV10-2 to TRBJ2-7; the D is unclear. From germline, CDR1 is WSHSY and CDR2 SAAADI. Deletions cut 3 bases from V and 7 bases from J, with 22 bases between. The CDR3 is 16 amino acids. CDR3 coding DNA: TGCGCCAGCAGTGATTTAATCACAGAGAATTACGAGGAGCAGTACTTC. Its protein product is CASSDLITENYEEQYF.

The chain is built from TRBV7-8 and TRBJ2-1; a possible D gene is TRBD1 (5 bases). CDR3 length: 16 residues. Trimming took off 4 bases at V and 4 bases at J, with 17 bases between the two ends. Germline CDR1 SGHVS, CDR2 FQNEAQ. Here the CDR3 reads CASSSLRDGTYNEQFF. Here the CDR3 DNA reads TGTGCCAGCAGCTCACTCAGGGATGGTACATACAATGAGCAGTTCTTC.

Note on this clone: In the same sample, other DNA sequences code for this CDR3. The J gene is TRBJ2-7, the V gene TRBV7-9; D is unresolved. Looked up from germline, CDR1 is SEHNR and CDR2 is FQNEAQ (reference sequence). The germline V and J ends were trimmed by 5 bases and 5 bases, with 7 bases remaining between them. There are 11 residues in the CDR3. The CDR3 sequence is CASSPLDEQYF. The DNA for the CDR3 is TGTGCCAGCAGCCCGCTCGACGAGCAGTACTTC.

This clone appeared once. The chain is built from TRBV7-2 and TRBJ2-7, with 9 bases aligning to TRBD2. The V and J ends lost 6 bases and 2 bases, in that order; junction bases with no gene match: 14. Germline values: CDR1 SGHTA, CDR2 FQGNSA. CDR3 size: 17 residues. Here the CDR3 DNA reads TGTGCCAGCAGTTTTAAGAGGATTAGCGGGAGACCCTACGAGCAGTACTTC. This codes for CASSFKRISGRPYEQYF.

The genes are TRBV28 and TRBJ1-5, with 8 bases aligning to TRBD1. The CDR3 length is 14 residues. V lost 5 bases and J lost 7; bases outside the gene matches: 7. Germline CDR1 is MDHEN and CDR2 is SYDVKM. This chain's CDR3 is CASSRTGNRQPQHF. Here the CDR3 DNA reads TGTGCCAGCAGTCGGACAGGGAACCGGCAGCCCCAGCATTTT.

The chain recombines TRBV5-1 with TRBJ2-7; 10 nucleotides agree with TRBD2. The J segment lost 1 base and the V segment lost 4 bases, leaving 5 bases of the junction unmatched. Germline V CDR1 and CDR2: SGHRS, YFSETQ. The CDR3 extends over 15 amino acids. This chain's CDR3 is CASSELAGASYEQYF. The DNA for the CDR3 is TGCGCCAGCAGCGAGCTAGCGGGAGCTTCCTACGAGCAGTACTTC. Drawing the rest from reference TRBV5-1 and TRBJ2-7, the complete variable domain is KAGVTQTPRYLIKTRGQQVTLSCSPISGHRSVSWYQQTPGQGLQFLFEYFSETQRNKGNFPGRFSGRQFSNSRSEMNVSTLELGDSALYLCASSELAGASYEQYFGPGTRLTVT.

This chain links TRBV27 with TRBJ2-7; perhaps D is TRBD1 or TRBD2 (7 bases each). Looked up from germline, CDR1 is MNHEY and CDR2 is SMNVEV (reference sequence). The CDR3 consists of 14 residues. V lost 6 bases, J lost 5 bases, and 17 bases lay in between. CDR3 coding DNA: TGTGCCAGCAGAAAGACAGGGAGGGGGAACGAGCAGTACTTC. Translation gives CASRKTGRGNEQYF.

This clone appeared a few times. The chain uses TRBV27 and TRBJ1-1, with 9 nucleotides matching TRBD1. The trim removed 9 bases at V and 2 bases at J, leaving 4 bases unmatched. The CDR3 consists of 13 residues. Looked up from germline, CDR1 is MNHEY and CDR2 is SMNVEV (reference sequence). The CDR3: CARPTGGNTEAFF. The DNA for the CDR3 is TGTGCCAGGCCGACAGGGGGAAACACTGAAGCTTTCTTT.